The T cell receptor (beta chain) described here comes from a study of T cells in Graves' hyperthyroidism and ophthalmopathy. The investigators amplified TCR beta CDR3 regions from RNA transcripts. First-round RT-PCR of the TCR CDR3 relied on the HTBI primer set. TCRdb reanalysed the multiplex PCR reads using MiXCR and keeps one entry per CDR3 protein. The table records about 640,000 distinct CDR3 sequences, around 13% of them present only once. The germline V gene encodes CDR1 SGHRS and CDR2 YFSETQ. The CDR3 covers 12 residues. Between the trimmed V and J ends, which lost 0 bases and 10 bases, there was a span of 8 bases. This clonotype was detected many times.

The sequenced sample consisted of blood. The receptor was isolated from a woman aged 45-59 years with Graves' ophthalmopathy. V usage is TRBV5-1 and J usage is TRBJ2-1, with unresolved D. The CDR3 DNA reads TGCGCCAGCAGCTTGGTACTGGAGGAGCAGTTCTTC. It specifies CASSLVLEEQFF.